This T cell receptor beta chain derives from a study of identical twins. Concerning this clonotype: Its antigen remains unknown.

TCRdb reprocessed the 5' RACE reads with MiXCR, giving one entry per CDR3 protein. Among 510,000 or so distinct CDR3 sequences, about 16% were seen once, and the ten largest hold around 0.4%. Study-level findings and limits: Sharing of beta out-of-frame sequences by twins showed a weaker excess. Insertions were fewer in abundant cord blood beta clonotypes, whereas memory repertoires showed none of this pattern.

The CDR3 covers 15 residues. V shed 5 bases, J shed 3 bases, and the junction held 7 bases outside the gene matches. These data were also reused for a study on yellow fever vaccine responses in identical twins.

The sequence came from a woman aged 18-29 years in good health. V and J are TRBV12-3 or TRBV12-4 and TRBJ2-3; 8 bases agree with TRBD2. Material for sequencing was CD4+ T cells sorted from blood. The DNA of the CDR3 is TGTGCCAGCAGTCTTAGCGGGAAAGGGACAGATACGCAGTATTTT. Amino acids: CASSLSGKGTDTQYF.